This is a list of T cell receptor beta chains from one sample in a study of CD8 T cells in Susac syndrome. TCRdb re-called the immunoSEQ multiplex PCR reads with MiXCR, one entry per CDR3 protein. The profile covers roughly 150,000 distinct CDR3 sequences, with around 95% appearing a single time and 0.075% to 0.09% taken by the ten largest. Sequenced sample: CD4+ T cells from PBMCs. Every receptor here comes from a human donor with Susac syndrome. The CDR3 runs from the conserved cysteine through the conserved F or W. The D gene is left open where the match is weak. Clone size is not always given. Where it is, it says once, few, many or a class for expanded clones.

d_gene: TRBD2
v_gene: TRBV20-1
j_gene: TRBJ2-7
abundance: -
CDR3nt: TGCAGTGCCAAAGCGGGAGTCTACGAGCAGTACTTC
CDR3aa: CSAKAGVYEQYF

d_gene: TRBD1
v_gene: TRBV20-1
j_gene: TRBJ2-5
abundance: -
CDR3nt: TGCAGTGCTAGGAGACAGGGGCTAGGGGAGACCCAGTACTTC
CDR3aa: CSARRQGLGETQYF

d_gene: TRBD2
v_gene: TRBV25-1
j_gene: TRBJ2-5
abundance: once
CDR3nt: TGTGCCAGCAGTGAGGGAACCGGGACTAGGGGGGAGACCCAGTACTTC
CDR3aa: CASSEGTGTRGETQYF

d_gene: TRBD2
v_gene: TRBV20-1
j_gene: TRBJ2-5
abundance: once
CDR3nt: TGCAGTGCTAGGACTAGCGAGACCCAGTACTTC
CDR3aa: CSARTSETQYF

d_gene: -
v_gene: TRBV15
j_gene: TRBJ2-3
abundance: -
CDR3nt: TGTGCCACCAGCAGAGATTTTAGGGCCGATACGCAGTATTTT
CDR3aa: CATSRDFRADTQYF

d_gene: TRBD2
v_gene: TRBV4-1
j_gene: TRBJ2-4
abundance: once
CDR3nt: TGCGCCAGCAGCCCGGGACTAGCGGGGTTCGGCATTCAGTACTTC
CDR3aa: CASSPGLAGFGIQYF

d_gene: -
v_gene: TRBV5-1
j_gene: TRBJ2-3
abundance: -
CDR3nt: TGCGCCAGCAGCTTGGGCGGCCCCCCGAGCACAGATACGCAGTATTTT
CDR3aa: CASSLGGPPSTDTQYF

d_gene: TRBD2
v_gene: TRBV28
j_gene: TRBJ2-7
abundance: once
CDR3nt: TGTGCCAGCAGAACTAGCGGGTCCTCCTACGAGCAGTACTTC
CDR3aa: CASRTSGSSYEQYF

d_gene: TRBD1
v_gene: TRBV7-2
j_gene: TRBJ1-6
abundance: -
CDR3nt: TGTGCCAGCAAACAGGGACAGAACAATTCACCCCTCCACTTT
CDR3aa: CASKQGQNNSPLHF

d_gene: -
v_gene: TRBV15
j_gene: TRBJ1-6
abundance: -
CDR3nt: TGTGCCACCAGCAGAGAAAGGACGCGCAGAAATTCACCCCTCCACTTT
CDR3aa: CATSRERTRRNSPLHF

d_gene: -
v_gene: TRBV4-1
j_gene: TRBJ2-3
abundance: once
CDR3nt: TGCGCCAGCAGCCCCCAGGGGATGCGCACAGATACGCAGTATTTT
CDR3aa: CASSPQGMRTDTQYF

d_gene: TRBD2
v_gene: TRBV24-1
j_gene: TRBJ2-1
abundance: -
CDR3nt: TGTGCCACCAGTGATGAGGGGACTAGCGGGGGGGATGAGCAGTTCTTC
CDR3aa: CATSDEGTSGGDEQFF

d_gene: -
v_gene: TRBV7-3
j_gene: TRBJ2-6
abundance: -
CDR3nt: TGTGCCAGCAGCTTAAATTTAGGCTCTGGGGCCAACGTCCTGACTTTC
CDR3aa: CASSLNLGSGANVLTF

d_gene: TRBD1
v_gene: TRBV28
j_gene: TRBJ1-4
abundance: once
CDR3nt: TGTGCCAGCAGTGGAAACAGGGGTAGAACTAATGAAAAACTGTTTTTT
CDR3aa: CASSGNRGRTNEKLFF

d_gene: TRBD2
v_gene: TRBV7-3
j_gene: TRBJ2-1
abundance: -
CDR3nt: TGTGCCAGCAGCGGGACTAGCGGGAACAATGAGCAGTTCTTC
CDR3aa: CASSGTSGNNEQFF

d_gene: -
v_gene: TRBV4-1
j_gene: TRBJ2-7
abundance: -
CDR3nt: TGCGCCAGCAGCCCGACCCCTTTACGGGACCCACCTGGGGAGCAGTACTTC
CDR3aa: CASSPTPLRDPPGEQYF

d_gene: -
v_gene: TRBV7-2
j_gene: TRBJ2-7
abundance: -
CDR3nt: TGTGCCAGCAGTGACACGGCTATATACGAGCAGTACTTC
CDR3aa: CASSDTAIYEQYF

d_gene: TRBD1
v_gene: TRBV7-6
j_gene: TRBJ2-3
abundance: -
CDR3nt: TGTGCCAGCAGCCCGGGACAGGTAACAGATACGCAGTATTTT
CDR3aa: CASSPGQVTDTQYF

d_gene: -
v_gene: TRBV19
j_gene: TRBJ2-5
abundance: -
CDR3nt: TGTGCCAGTAGTACGTACAGAGGCCAAGAGACCCAGTACTTC
CDR3aa: CASSTYRGQETQYF

d_gene: -
v_gene: TRBV7-9
j_gene: TRBJ1-2
abundance: -
CDR3nt: TGTGCCAGCAGCCCCAAGGGGGAACTCTATGGCTACACCTTC
CDR3aa: CASSPKGELYGYTF

d_gene: -
v_gene: TRBV20-1
j_gene: TRBJ1-5
abundance: -
CDR3nt: TGCAGTGCTAGAGATGCTAGCGACTCCTTTCAGCCCCAGCATTTT
CDR3aa: CSARDASDSFQPQHF

d_gene: TRBD2
v_gene: TRBV3-1
j_gene: TRBJ2-5
abundance: -
CDR3nt: TGTGCCAGCAGCCAGCTGGTAGCGGGATTTTCGGGGGAGACCCAGTACTTC
CDR3aa: CASSQLVAGFSGETQYF

d_gene: -
v_gene: TRBV11-2
j_gene: TRBJ2-2
abundance: -
CDR3nt: TGTGCCAGCAGACTAGGGGGGTCGGGGAACACCGGGGAGCTGTTTTTT
CDR3aa: CASRLGGSGNTGELFF

d_gene: -
v_gene: TRBV20-1
j_gene: TRBJ1-4
abundance: -
CDR3nt: TGCAGTGCTAGAGAGACAGCAACTAATGAAAAACTGTTTTTT
CDR3aa: CSARETATNEKLFF

d_gene: TRBD2
v_gene: TRBV3-1
j_gene: TRBJ2-7
abundance: -
CDR3nt: TGTGCCAGCAGCCTACGGACTAGCCGAAACTACGAGCAGTACTTC
CDR3aa: CASSLRTSRNYEQYF

d_gene: -
v_gene: TRBV20-1
j_gene: TRBJ1-2
abundance: -
CDR3nt: TGCAGTGCTAGGGGCGGCCGAGGCTACTATGGCTACACCTTC
CDR3aa: CSARGGRGYYGYTF

d_gene: -
v_gene: TRBV6-5
j_gene: TRBJ2-5
abundance: -
CDR3nt: TGTGCCAGCAGCCCCATGGCGGGCCACCAAGAGACCCAGTACTTC
CDR3aa: CASSPMAGHQETQYF

d_gene: -
v_gene: TRBV2
j_gene: TRBJ2-7
abundance: -
CDR3nt: TGTGCCAGCAGTGAAGGAAATCGGAGAAGGCCCTACGAGCAGTACTTC
CDR3aa: CASSEGNRRRPYEQYF

d_gene: TRBD1
v_gene: TRBV25-1
j_gene: TRBJ1-4
abundance: -
CDR3nt: TGTGCCAGCAGTGGGACAGGGGGGCTTGGTCAACTGTTTTTT
CDR3aa: CASSGTGGLGQLFF

d_gene: TRBD1
v_gene: TRBV28
j_gene: TRBJ1-1
abundance: -
CDR3nt: TGTGCCAGCAGTCTAATCGGGACAGTGGCGTTGAACACTGAAGCTTTCTTT
CDR3aa: CASSLIGTVALNTEAFF

d_gene: -
v_gene: TRBV29-1
j_gene: TRBJ1-1
abundance: -
CDR3nt: TGCAGCGTTAGACAGCTTAACAGGAACACTGAAGCTTTCTTT
CDR3aa: CSVRQLNRNTEAFF

d_gene: -
v_gene: TRBV20-1
j_gene: TRBJ2-7
abundance: -
CDR3nt: TGCAGTGCTAGCGGACGGTTCTACGAGCAGTACTTC
CDR3aa: CSASGRFYEQYF

d_gene: -
v_gene: TRBV18
j_gene: TRBJ2-5
abundance: -
CDR3nt: TGTGCCAGCTCACGAGATAGAGAGACCCAGTACTTC
CDR3aa: CASSRDRETQYF

d_gene: -
v_gene: TRBV5-4
j_gene: TRBJ2-7
abundance: -
CDR3nt: TGTGCCAGCAGCTTGGAGGGGGACCAGTCCTACGAGCAGTACTTC
CDR3aa: CASSLEGDQSYEQYF

d_gene: -
v_gene: TRBV11-2
j_gene: TRBJ2-3
abundance: -
CDR3nt: TGTGCCAGCAGCTTCAGTGGGCTCAATGGGGATACGCAGTATTTT
CDR3aa: CASSFSGLNGDTQYF

d_gene: TRBD2
v_gene: TRBV4-2
j_gene: TRBJ2-1
abundance: -
CDR3nt: TGTGCCAGCAGCCAAGCTGGGACTAGCGGGGGTGAGCAGTTCTTC
CDR3aa: CASSQAGTSGGEQFF

d_gene: TRBD1
v_gene: TRBV27
j_gene: TRBJ2-1
abundance: -
CDR3nt: TGTGCCAGCAGTTTTGTCGGCAGGGGGCTTGACAATGAGCAGTTCTTC
CDR3aa: CASSFVGRGLDNEQFF

d_gene: -
v_gene: TRBV7-7
j_gene: TRBJ2-5
abundance: -
CDR3nt: TGTGCCAGCAGCTCGTCTAGCGATGGGACCCAGTACTTC
CDR3aa: CASSSSSDGTQYF

d_gene: -
v_gene: TRBV27
j_gene: TRBJ2-6
abundance: -
CDR3nt: TGTGCCAGCAATGGGGGTATGGGCAACGTCCTGACTTTC
CDR3aa: CASNGGMGNVLTF

d_gene: -
v_gene: TRBV14
j_gene: TRBJ1-1
abundance: -
CDR3nt: TGTGCCAGCAGCCGGGCAGGTTCCGACACTGAAGCTTTCTTT
CDR3aa: CASSRAGSDTEAFF

d_gene: TRBD2
v_gene: TRBV12-3/TRBV12-4
j_gene: TRBJ2-3
abundance: once
CDR3nt: TGTGCCAGCAGTTCCCTCGGGGGACTAGTTAGCACAGATACGCAGTATTTT
CDR3aa: CASSSLGGLVSTDTQYF

d_gene: TRBD2
v_gene: TRBV6-6
j_gene: TRBJ2-5
abundance: -
CDR3nt: TGTGCCAGCAGGATTAGCGGGAGGGGCCCAGAGACCCAGTACTTC
CDR3aa: CASRISGRGPETQYF

d_gene: -
v_gene: TRBV11-2
j_gene: TRBJ2-2
abundance: -
CDR3nt: TGTGCCAGCAGCTTCTTACAGACCGGGGAGCTGTTTTTT
CDR3aa: CASSFLQTGELFF

d_gene: -
v_gene: TRBV5-4
j_gene: TRBJ1-2
abundance: -
CDR3nt: TGTGCCAGCAGCTGGGCGGGACGGACTATTTATGGCTACACCTTC
CDR3aa: CASSWAGRTIYGYTF

d_gene: -
v_gene: TRBV18
j_gene: TRBJ1-1
abundance: -
CDR3nt: TGTGCCAGCTCACCTCGAGAGAAGGTTAACACTGAAGCTTTCTTT
CDR3aa: CASSPREKVNTEAFF

d_gene: TRBD2
v_gene: TRBV25-1
j_gene: TRBJ2-7
abundance: -
CDR3nt: TGTGCCAGCAGTGAATGGGACTTGGGTAGCGGGGGACCAACTGAGCAGTACTTC
CDR3aa: CASSEWDLGSGGPTEQYF